The TCR beta chain under discussion was sequenced for a study of Graves' ophthalmopathy and Graves' hyperthyroidism. The CDR3 numbers 8 amino acids, ends counted. From germline, CDR1 is SNHLY and CDR2 FYNNEI. Scientists amplified the TCR beta CDR3 regions from RNA transcripts. RT-PCR with HTBI primers came first, then second-round multiplex PCR. TCRdb itself ran the multiplex PCR reads through MiXCR, one entry per CDR3 protein. The sample carries around 660,000 distinct CDR3 sequences, about 40% recorded once. It was on clinical symptoms, serum thyroxine, TRAb, thyroid ultrasound and orbital computed tomography that diagnosis relied. Points on this clonotype: The CDR3 end shows no conserved phenylalanine or tryptophan, and so a read error is likely. The limits of the CDR3 on the DNA are not certain, so only TCRdb's listed CDR3 is given.

This chain joins TRBV2 and TRBJ2-6; TRBD2 was called by the table and not checked on the DNA. This clonotype was sampled from an adult man with Graves' ophthalmopathy. Sequenced input: peripheral blood. The chain's CDR3 is CASSELAS.